This TCR beta chain is drawn from a study of cytomegalovirus exposure and HLA in healthy donors (dated by TCRdb to between 2016 and 2019). Context from the whole study: An earlier analysis of some 620 of the donors reported 250 to 350 Gb of sequence data and 95 million to 130 million unique TCR beta sequences obtained from around 170 million T cells. An early release that covered 500 to 800 HLA-typed donors contained about 300 gigabases of sequencing data and tens of millions of unique TCR sequences. Of the 300 to 500 genotyped donors, 75% to 85% were placed in the genetic ancestry cluster associated with self-reported Caucasian donors. The study was designed to test whether signatures of past pathogen exposure could be identified by cataloging public T cell receptors. The T cell repertoires of several hundred subjects were profiled by immunosequencing and related to cytomegalovirus serostatus. Besides the first cohort of hundreds of subjects, a separate validation cohort made up of 120 different subjects was used. High-throughput TCR immunosequencing, statistical association of individual TCRs with disease status, and machine learning were combined to predict cytomegalovirus infection status. In a later analysis, previously published TCR beta repertoires from 550 to 750 donors were re-analyzed and high-resolution HLA genotyping was added so that TCR occurrence patterns could be studied. Rather than drawing on any new phenotypic data, the later analysis identified candidate immune exposures from TCR beta sequences and the way those sequences occurred across donors. To decide whether each TCR beta V gene segment behaved as functional or pseudogenic, an earlier analysis of over 500 of the donors relied on high-throughput TCR beta sequencing. Donor age, sex, ethnicity and CMV serostatus were compiled alongside the repertoire data. Genome-wide SNP genotypes for about 65% of the roughly 670 donors were used in a later genetic analysis, which treated that subset as a discovery cohort. Every discovery cohort repertoire had been produced on one sequencing platform. Class I and class II HLA loci were covered by the typing at four-digit resolution. Typing coverage varied by locus: about 620-630 donors for A, B, C, DRB1 and DQB1; some 520 for DQA1; approximately 570 for DPA1; 400 to 480 for DPB1. Because of strong linkage in the cohort, five DR-DQ haplotypes were treated as single units for association and clustering. Across about 380 genotyped donors of the cohort, an average of about 220,000 unique TCR beta nucleotide sequences per donor were sequenced, and roughly a sixth of those sequences were non-productive. Broad study findings and their caveats: While some public TCRs were present in many individuals, most TCR sequences turned up only very rarely across donors. In an earlier analysis of over 550 of the donors, most TCR beta V segments were observed in productive rearrangements about 87% or about 30% of the time, broadly matching IMGT annotations. In a later analysis, the rate of TCR association differed among HLA loci, with DRB1 alleles having the most associated TCRs and HLA-C alleles having the fewest. When HLA alleles, especially DR and DQ, strongly co-occurred, TCR associations were difficult to assign to individual alleles. In both the original and validation cohorts, the classifier was reported to diagnose cytomegalovirus status with high specificity and sensitivity. A few of the identified cytomegalovirus-associated TCR beta chains were confirmed in vitro to be specific for cytomegalovirus antigens. Compared with the approximately 670-donor mean, donors in an Asian-associated ancestry cluster had fewer N-insertions in productive TCRs, according to a later genetic analysis. Because the 87-base-pair reads could not distinguish some IMGT-functional V segments, including TRBV6-2 and TRBV6-3, those segments were excluded. An association between a missense DCLRE1C variant and V-gene and J-gene trimming of TCR beta chains was found in a later genetic analysis and replicated in an independent cohort. Because counts were too low, 15 to 20 rarely observed V segments, including chromosome 9 orphons, were excluded from the earlier analysis of about 500 of the donors. The authors suggested that the approach could potentially be extended to other disease states and immunological phenotypes. The cohort was sequenced for TCR beta chains only, and without alpha or paired-chain data the features that could be detected were limited. A cluster of highly shared sequence variants was judged likely to be a technical artifact of the sequencing pipeline. Several of the top co-occurrence clusters appeared to be linked to parvovirus B19, influenza, CMV and Epstein-Barr virus, according to a later analysis. Presence/absence analyses assumed roughly uniform sequencing depth across donors, an assumption that may not hold. Correlated functional status among segregating V segments might reflect linkage disequilibrium, but an unknown experimental factor could not be ruled out. A further reported finding was that TCR beta sequences accurately predicted the HLA-A and HLA-B alleles for most subjects in the first cohort. In a later analysis, around 17,000 TCR beta sequences were associated with specific HLA alleles at a false discovery rate of 0.05. Because some donors lacked HLA typing at each locus, the association tests relied only on the typed subset. Immune exposure information for the cohort was limited to CMV serostatus. Most CMV-associated TCR beta chains appeared to be HLA-restricted in a later analysis, and the HLA associations seemed to be driven largely by CMV exposure. A total of about 180 TCR beta chains were listed by the study as associated with cytomegalovirus. Compared with equally common non-associated chains, HLA-associated TCR beta chains in a later analysis were more clonally expanded and had lower generation probabilities.

The germline V gene (reference sequence) provides CDR1 LNHDA and CDR2 SQIVND. From its cysteine to its phenylalanine, the CDR3 spans 14 amino acids. Solely the CDR3 DNA is kept, with 42 bases framed from the first base. Trimming accounts for 4 bases at V and 2 bases at J, while the number of junction bases matched to no gene is 3. This clone appeared a few times. Which antigen it targets is not known. No base quality information exists; no much larger clone differs at one position. The library relied on the immunoSEQ multiplex PCR assay. The multiplex PCR relied on a mix of 60 forward primers for TCR Vbeta segments and 13 reverse primers for TCR Jbeta segments. The CDR3 region of rearranged TCR beta genes was amplified from genomic DNA by a multiplex PCR assay. On the Illumina HiSeq System, the amplified TCR beta libraries were sequenced as 87-base-pair reads. The paper's processing steps were these. A later analysis tallied some 79 million unique TCR beta chains across the 640 or so repertoires, and about 10 million of those chains were shared by two or more donors. A nearest-neighbor algorithm error-corrected the raw reads and collapsed the reads into unique sequences, merging closely related sequences to remove PCR and sequencing errors. Alignment of CDR3 sequences to IMGT reference sequences was used to assign V, D and J gene segments. For a sequence to be retained, a match of at least six nucleotides was required to both a V gene segment and a J gene segment. Rearrangements were classified as productive when the CDR3 lacked stop codons and remained in frame with V and J, and all other rearrangements were classified as non-productive. CDR3 was defined according to IMGT convention as the region running from the second conserved V-encoded cysteine to the conserved J-encoded phenylalanine. Sequences without an unambiguous match to a single V gene segment were excluded from the earlier analysis of 500 to 700 of the donors. In an earlier analysis of around 600 of the donors, V segments were called functional above 56.7% productive rearrangements and were called segregating when the between-donor standard deviation exceeded 5%. A statistical classification framework was built to diagnose cytomegalovirus status from the catalog of TCR beta chain sequences. V and J gene assignment, in a later analysis, came from comparing TCR nucleotide sequences with IMGT/GENE-DB human TR gene sequences. Using the TCRdist pipeline, a later analysis assigned CDR3 sequences along with most-parsimonious VDJ recombination scenarios. In a later analysis, every TCR beta chain was defined by the combination of its CDR3 amino acid sequence and its V-gene family, and reads without a unique V-gene family were dropped. In a later analysis, fewer than 650 highly shared, low-generation-probability nucleotide sequences were removed to address suspected cross-contamination and a sequencing artifact. For each public chain, a later analysis derived a clonal expansion index from normalized ranks of inferred template counts within each repertoire. In a later analysis, generation probabilities were computed using a VDJ recombination model fitted to out-of-frame rearrangements, and the results were checked against IGoR. In a later analysis, TCR-TCR, TCR-HLA and TCR-CMV co-occurrence was scored with hypergeometric tests, and a repertoire-size bias correction was applied to TCR pairs. False discovery rates were estimated in a later analysis by permuting HLA or CMV assignments 20 times. In a later analysis, co-occurring TCRs were grouped using DBSCAN, with TCRdist sequence similarity added in when clustering inside HLA-allele-positive subsets. Co-occurrence clustering excluded repertoires with fewer than 30,000 or more than 120,000 public chains, plus five with anomalous nucleotide sharing. The clones in this table, taken by TCRdb from immuneACCESS, are in-frame only. Not every clone is retained; where verified, under half of the shortfall comes from an unresolved V gene, and the cause of the rest is unknown. The V and J calls and clone size are taken from that table; D and trimming were inferred from the DNA. In all, the sample holds 85,000 to 100,000 clones, and about 80% of those were seen once. The top ten clones comprise 6% to 8% of the sample.

The cohort consisted of fewer than 700 healthy bone marrow donors. Cohort members were all nominally healthy when sampled, although unrecorded immune exposures were likely present. The donor tested CMV seronegative and was one of the 352 seronegative cohort members. A peripheral blood sample was collected from each donor, and TCR beta sequencing was performed on peripheral blood mononuclear cells. Genomic DNA extraction from the blood cell samples was performed with the Qiagen DNeasy Blood Extraction Kit. This chain joins TRBV19 to TRBJ2-3; the central 7 bases match TRBD2. The material sequenced was PBMCs. This sequence originates from a man aged 30 to 45 in good health and CMV-seronegative. The DNA reads as follows: TGTGCCAGTAGTAGGGGGGGGGTCACAGATACGCAGTATTTT. Its protein is CASSRGGVTDTQYF.